This T cell receptor beta chain was observed in a study of CD8+ T cells in alopecia areata. Comment on this clone: What it binds is unknown.

Trimming cost V 4 bases and J 0 bases, with 7 bases left between them. The CDR3 length is 15 residues. General study points: Compared with normal scalp, lesional scalp had higher clonality and more expanded CD8+ clones.

Extracted RNA was reverse transcribed, and the resulting cDNA served as sequencing template. Only in-frame clones appear in the TCRdb table, and some are missing; sequencing was by immunoSEQ multiplex PCR. The table has about 120,000 clones, around 50% seen once. The chain combines TRBV23-1 with TRBJ2-6; TRBD2 might be the D (5 bases). TRBV23-1 is classed as an ORF, of uncertain function. This TCR was recovered from a human donor with alopecia areata. The sample comprised NKG2D-low CD8+ T cells sorted from blood. The CDR3 sequence: CASSPGSSGANVLTF. CDR3 nucleotides: TGCGCCAGCAGTCCGGGGTCCTCTGGGGCCAACGTCCTGACTTTC.